This TCR beta chain came from a study of beta chain features in type 1 diabetes. Across the whole study: No age, gender or cell yield differences were seen between patients and healthy donors. Findings and limits, study-wide: HLA effects on TCRB rearrangement stayed unresolved here. All four CD4+ subsets from Type 1 diabetes patients carried moderately but significantly shorter TCRB CDR3s. TCRB repertoires of naive, central memory and Treg cells appeared more similar among patients than among healthy donors.

Since all of the isolated RNA was reverse transcribed, expressed TCRB transcripts were what got sequenced. The method was immunoSEQ multiplex PCR; TCRdb's version includes in-frame clones alone and lacks a portion of them. This sample has 300,000 or so clones; about 14% occur once, and the top ten carry about 0.016%. As for this clone: What it binds is not known.

Each population that was sorted was more than 95% pure. Trimming shortened V by 0 bases and J by 6 bases, and 16 bases separated the two germline ends. The CDR3 sequence is 16 residues long. Germline assignment: CDR1 SGDLS and CDR2 YYNGEE. This clonotype was obtained from a woman between 18 and 30 years old with type 1 diabetes. The chain joins TRBV9 to TRBJ2-1, with a possible D match to TRBD2 (5 bases). The specimen was naive CD4+ T cells from blood. CDR3 DNA sequence: TGTGCCAGCAGCGTAGGGTCAATGGGGAGTGGCAATGAGCAGTTCTTC. Its translation is CASSVGSMGSGNEQFF.